These 14 T cell receptor beta chains originate from one sample sequenced in a study of T cells after somatic rescue of genetic block. Sequencing was performed with immunoSEQ multiplex PCR; in TCRdb, only in-frame clones are kept and a portion is missing. The data hold 100,000 to 120,000 clones, with 85% to 95% observed a single time. The specimen was peripheral blood mononuclear cells (PBMCs). These receptors all come from a woman between 18 and 29 years old.

This clone has only one observation. The rearrangement uses TRBV5-1 and TRBJ1-2; the match to TRBD1 covers 8 bases. V was pared by 4 bases and J by 7 bases, with 12 bases of the junction left unmatched. Germline-derived CDR1 and CDR2 are SGHRS and YFSETQ. The CDR3 contains 15 residues. CDR3 nucleotide sequence: TGCGCCAGCAGCCTTGAAGGACAGGGTGCTGGTGGCTACACCTTC. It yields the protein CASSLEGQGAGGYTF.

The chain has TRBV19 and TRBJ2-2; D is unclear. V was clipped by 5 bases and J by 3 bases, with 10 bases between them. The CDR3 is made up of 14 amino acids. Germline lookup yields CDR1 LNHDA and CDR2 SQIVND (reference sequence). DNA of the CDR3: TGTGCCAGTAGTCCCACCCGAGACACCGGGGAGCTGTTTTTT. Its protein is CASSPTRDTGELFF.

The rearrangement links TRBV9 to TRBJ1-3; D is uncertain. Per germline, CDR1 SGDLS and CDR2 YYNGEE. With 0 bases removed from V and 0 bases from J, the gap between germline ends came to 13 bases. The CDR3 is 17 residues long. CDR3 nucleotides: TGTGCCAGCAGCGTAGACCCCCGAGGCCACTCTGGAAACACCATATATTTT. Residues: CASSVDPRGHSGNTIYF.

The chain employs TRBV7-3 and TRBJ2-1; D may be TRBD1 (5 bases). The CDR3 loop spans 16 amino acids. CDR1 is SGHTA, CDR2 FQGTGA, per germline. The V end lost 1 base, the J end lost 0 bases, and 10 bases lay between the germline ends. The CDR3 DNA follows: TGTGCCAGCAGCTTAAAAGGCAGGGTCTCCTACAATGAGCAGTTCTTC. Translation: CASSLKGRVSYNEQFF.

The chain joins TRBV18 to TRBJ1-2; TRBD1 is a possible D gene (6 bases). CDR1 and CDR2 from the germline V gene are KGHSH and LQKENI. CDR3 size: 16 residues. Trimming removed 0 bases at V and 3 bases at J, with 14 bases between. The DNA for the CDR3 is TGTGCCAGCTCACCACCGCTTGGGGGCCTCGACTATGGCTACACCTTC. Its protein is CASSPPLGGLDYGYTF.

The genes are TRBV6-5 and TRBJ1-2; possibly TRBD1 for D (6 bases). Trimming took off 6 bases at V and 5 bases at J, with 16 bases between the two ends. Germline V lookup: CDR1 MNHEY, CDR2 SVGAGI. The CDR3 extends over 14 amino acids. The CDR3 nucleotides read TGTGCCAGCAGGTACCCTGGGGACACTTATGGCTACACCTTC. This codes for CASRYPGDTYGYTF.

This chain links TRBV30 with TRBJ2-2; D gene ambiguous. The CDR3 loop spans 13 amino acids. The germline gives CDR1 GTSNPN, CDR2 SVGIG (reference sequence). Trimming removed 4 bases at V and 8 bases at J, with 14 bases between. In DNA form, the CDR3 reads TGTGCCTGGAATCAGGCCAGAAAGGGGGAGCTGTTTTTT. Translated, it gives CAWNQARKGELFF. The entire variable domain, with the rest obtained from reference TRBV30 and TRBJ2-2, is as follows: SQTIHQWPATLVQPVGSPLSLECTVEGTSNPNLYWYRQAAGRGLQLLFYSVGIGQISSEVPQNLSASRPQDRQFILSSKKLLLSDSGFYLCAWNQARKGELFFGEGSRLTVL.

V gene TRBV30 combines with J gene TRBJ1-6; D gene unclear. Deletions cut 0 bases from V and 5 bases from J, with 11 bases between. The germline V gene encodes CDR1 GTSNPN and CDR2 SVGIG (reference sequence). There are 15 residues in the CDR3. The CDR3 DNA reads as TGTGCCTGGAGTGTAATGTTCGTGAATAATTCACCCCTCCACTTT. This codes for CAWSVMFVNNSPLHF.

This clone was detected only once. The chain is built from TRBV4-3 and TRBJ1-4; weak D call: TRBD1 (6 bases). Trimming pared 0 bases from V and 8 bases from J, leaving 10 bases between. The CDR3 consists of 14 residues. The germline V gene has CDR1 LGHNA and CDR2 YSLEER. The CDR3 coding sequence is TGCGCCAGCAGCCAAGATTATAGGGGGGAAAAACTGTTTTTT. Translating it yields CASSQDYRGEKLFF.

This chain links TRBV7-9 with TRBJ2-7; maybe TRBD1 (5 bases). Germline values: CDR1 SEHNR, CDR2 FQNEAQ (reference sequence). Trimming removed 8 bases from V and 0 bases from J, with 14 bases in between. The CDR3 has 14 residues. CDR3 nucleotides: TGTGCCAGCCTTGCGACAGCGAGCTCCTACGAGCAGTACTTC. This gives the protein CASLATASSYEQYF.

This chain links TRBV7-2 with TRBJ2-1; D is uncertain. V lost 5 bases to trimming and J lost 9 bases, with 14 bases between them. Looked up from germline, CDR1 is SGHTA and CDR2 is FQGNSA. This CDR3 is 13 amino acids long. In DNA form, the CDR3 reads TGTGCCAGCAGCGTCCTCAGGTCAGGTGAGCAGTTCTTC. Its translation is CASSVLRSGEQFF.

This clone came up once. The rearrangement links TRBV4-1 to TRBJ1-1, with D perhaps matching TRBD1 (5 bases). The ends were cut back, 1 base at V and 5 bases at J, with 11 bases in the middle. CDR1 and CDR2 from the germline V gene are MGHRA and YSYEKL. The CDR3 length is 14 residues. CDR3 sequence: CASSQAGGGTEAFF. Written as DNA, the CDR3 is TGCGCCAGCAGCCAAGCGGGGGGAGGGACTGAAGCTTTCTTT.

Only one count was recorded for this clone. The chain recombines TRBV6-6 with TRBJ1-6; D remains ambiguous. Trimming cost V 7 bases and J 15 bases, with 19 bases left between them. The CDR3 spans 13 residues. From germline, CDR1 is MNHNY and CDR2 SVGAGI (reference sequence). CDR3: CASKPGIYSDLHF. The DNA for the CDR3 is TGTGCCAGCAAACCGGGGATCTATTCGGACCTCCACTTT.

The chain uses TRBV4-2 and TRBJ1-3, with 11 bases aligning to TRBD1. This CDR3 comprises 17 residues. The V and J ends lost 0 bases and 3 bases, in that order; junction bases with no gene match: 4. CDR1 and CDR2 (germline): LGHNA, YNFKEQ. This CDR3 is CASSQEGQGAGGNTIYF. The CDR3 region has the DNA TGTGCCAGCAGCCAAGAAGGACAGGGGGCTGGTGGAAACACCATATATTTT.